Listed below are T cell receptor beta chains from one sample, sequenced in a study of blood T cell repertoires in COVID-19. TCRdb's copy holds only in-frame clones and misses some; the assay was immunoSEQ multiplex PCR. There are 110,000 to 150,000 clones in the sample; around 83% occur only once, and about 9.4% lies in the top ten. Material: peripheral blood. The receptor source for this set is a man aged 55 to 70 with active or convalescent COVID-19. Both conserved end residues are part of each CDR3. A D gene is named only where the DNA matches it firmly. Clone size is not always given. Where it is, it says once, few, many or a class for expanded clones.

d_call,v_call,clone_size,j_call,cdr3_nt,cdr3_aa
TRBD1,TRBV30,.,TRBJ1-5,TGTGCCTGGAGTCATCGGGACAGGGGGTCCAATCAGCCCCAGCATTTT,CAWSHRDRGSNQPQHF
.,TRBV6-1,.,TRBJ1-3,TGTGCCAGCAGGCCCCCTGGGAGCCCTGGAAACACCATATATTTT,CASRPPGSPGNTIYF
TRBD2,TRBV27,once,TRBJ2-3,TGTGCCAGCAGTTATCTTAGCGGGAGAGTCTCAGATACGCAGTATTTT,CASSYLSGRVSDTQYF
.,TRBV6-2/TRBV6-3,.,TRBJ1-2,TGTGCCAGCAGGCCTACCGGGGAGTCCAGCTATGGCTACACCTTC,CASRPTGESSYGYTF
TRBD2,TRBV7-2,once,TRBJ2-5,TGTGCCAGCAGCTTAGGACCCGGCGCGGGGGGCCTAAGGCGGGAGACCCAGTACTTC,CASSLGPGAGGLRRETQYF
.,TRBV7-2,.,TRBJ2-7,TGTGCCAGCAGCTTGTACGGGTACGAGCAGTACTTC,CASSLYGYEQYF
TRBD1,TRBV6-6,.,TRBJ2-7,TGTGCCAGCAGCTCCGGGACAGGGTACTACGAGCAGTACTTC,CASSSGTGYYEQYF
.,TRBV24-1,.,TRBJ1-2,TGTGCCACCAGTGATTCCCGGGTCTATGGCTACACCTTC,CATSDSRVYGYTF
.,TRBV10-1,.,TRBJ2-7,TGCGCCAGCAGTAAGGGGCACGGGGGTTACGAGCAGTACTTC,CASSKGHGGYEQYF
.,TRBV7-8,.,TRBJ1-1,TGTGCCAGCAGCAGCGAGGCGCTACCCATGAACACTGAAGCTTTCTTT,CASSSEALPMNTEAFF
.,TRBV6-5,.,TRBJ1-5,TGTGCCAGCAGTTACTCGGTACAGAGCAATCAGCCCCAGCATTTT,CASSYSVQSNQPQHF
TRBD1,TRBV6-5,.,TRBJ1-2,TGTGCCAGCATTACCGGGACAGACTATGGCTACACCTTC,CASITGTDYGYTF
.,TRBV11-3,.,TRBJ2-2,TGTGCCAGCAGCTCTGGACAGATAAACACCGGGGAGCTGTTTTTT,CASSSGQINTGELFF
.,TRBV5-1,.,TRBJ1-1,TGCGCCAGCAGCGTCGTAGCGGGGAACACTGAAGCTTTCTTT,CASSVVAGNTEAFF
TRBD2,TRBV10-1,.,TRBJ2-5,TGCGCCAGCAGTGAGCAGGGGGCTAGCGGGGGGCCCCCGGAGACCCAGTACTTC,CASSEQGASGGPPETQYF
.,TRBV7-9,.,TRBJ2-2,TGTGCCACCCAGAGGGTGGAGGTTAACACCGGGGAGCTGTTTTTT,CATQRVEVNTGELFF
.,TRBV24-1,.,TRBJ2-5,TGTGCCACCAGTGATTTCAGGGGATCCCAAGAGACCCAGTACTTC,CATSDFRGSQETQYF
TRBD2,TRBV19,.,TRBJ2-1,TGTGCCAGCCACCCGGCTAGCGGGGGTTACAATGAGCAGTTCTTC,CASHPASGGYNEQFF
.,TRBV19,.,TRBJ2-1,TGTGCCAGTAGTCCCGGACTCTCGGAGCCATACTACAATGAGCAGTTCTTC,CASSPGLSEPYYNEQFF
.,TRBV12-3/TRBV12-4,.,TRBJ1-1,TGTGCCAGCAGTACAGGGATCGGAGCTTTCTTT,CASSTGIGAFF
.,TRBV24-1,.,TRBJ1-2,TGTGCCACCAGTAAAGGCAGGGACTATGGCTACACCTTC,CATSKGRDYGYTF
.,TRBV12-3/TRBV12-4,.,TRBJ1-3,TGTGCCAGCAGTCGGTTGGTGGACACCATATATTTT,CASSRLVDTIYF
TRBD1,TRBV27,.,TRBJ1-1,TGTGCCAGCAGGGAACAGGGGGCGACGAACACTGAAGCTTTCTTT,CASREQGATNTEAFF
TRBD2,TRBV10-3,.,TRBJ2-7,TGTGCCATCAGTGAATTCCCCCTAGCGGGTTACTACGAGCAGTACTTC,CAISEFPLAGYYEQYF
.,TRBV28,.,TRBJ1-4,TGTGCCAGCAGACGACAGAGGCGGAATGAAAAACTGTTTTTT,CASRRQRRNEKLFF
TRBD1,TRBV7-8,.,TRBJ1-6,TGTGCCAGCAGCCCGGGACAGGTAAATTCACCCCTCCACTTT,CASSPGQVNSPLHF
TRBD1,TRBV6-1,.,TRBJ1-4,TGTGCCAGCAGTGAGGGACAGGCAACTAATGAAAAACTGTTTTTT,CASSEGQATNEKLFF
.,TRBV18,.,TRBJ2-5,TGTGCCAGCTCACCGTACATACGAGAGACCCAGTACTTC,CASSPYIRETQYF
.,TRBV6-5,.,TRBJ1-1,TGTGCCAGCAGTTCGTCCACGCTAATGAACACTGAAGCTTTCTTT,CASSSSTLMNTEAFF
.,TRBV6-5,.,TRBJ1-2,TGTGCCAGCACGGGGGTACGGTATGGCTACACCTTC,CASTGVRYGYTF
TRBD1,TRBV30,.,TRBJ1-1,TGTGCCTGGTCAGGACAGGGGGCTAGCACTGAAGCTTTCTTT,CAWSGQGASTEAFF
.,TRBV6-5,once,TRBJ1-1,TGTGCCAGCAGTCCTGACACATGGAACACTGAAGCTTTCTTT,CASSPDTWNTEAFF
.,TRBV19,.,TRBJ2-5,TGTGCCAGTAGTATGGGACAACTAGGAAGGGAGACCCAGTACTTC,CASSMGQLGRETQYF
.,TRBV29-1,.,TRBJ2-3,TGCAGCGTGATTAAGGACAGAAGCACAGATACGCAGTATTTT,CSVIKDRSTDTQYF